This is a list of T cell receptor beta chains from one sample in a study of T cell repertoires in ileal Crohn's disease. Assay: immunoSEQ multiplex PCR; the TCRdb copy retains only in-frame clones and omits some. The sample contains 55,000 to 65,000 clones, about 88% of which appear only once. Input material: ileal tissue. The receptors here all came from an adult with Crohn's disease. CDR3s include the opening cysteine and the closing phenylalanine or tryptophan. Each record gives: clone size, D gene, V gene, J gene, CDR3 protein, CDR3 DNA. A D gene is named only where the DNA matches it firmly. Size values are once, few and many counts, or a class for expanded clones, and some rows have none.

-	-	TRBV6-5	TRBJ1-3	CASSAGTVGNTIYF	TGTGCCAGCAGTGCGGGGACTGTGGGAAACACCATATATTTT
-	-	TRBV9	TRBJ1-4	CASSVADSFGKLFF	TGTGCCAGCAGCGTAGCTGACAGTTTCGGAAAACTGTTTTTT
-	-	TRBV12-5	TRBJ2-1	CASGLVLVEFF	TGTGCTAGTGGTTTGGTACTCGTAGAATTCTTC
-	-	TRBV6-6	TRBJ1-5	CAIQNFRDSNQPQHF	TGTGCCATACAAAATTTCCGGGATAGCAATCAGCCCCAGCATTTT
-	-	TRBV5-1	TRBJ2-1	CASSFGRGGGWDNEQFF	TGCGCCAGCAGCTTCGGTAGAGGCGGAGGGTGGGACAATGAGCAGTTCTTC
-	-	TRBV7-6	TRBJ2-1	CASSLGHLQTGSGEQFF	TGTGCCAGCAGCCTGGGTCATCTACAAACAGGGTCGGGCGAGCAGTTCTTC
-	-	TRBV4-1	TRBJ1-6	CASSQIRGSPLHF	TGCGCCAGCAGCCAAATCCGAGGTTCACCCCTCCACTTT
-	-	TRBV28	TRBJ1-2	CASNPTGRGYTF	TGTGCCAGCAACCCGACAGGCCGTGGCTACACCTTC
once	-	TRBV18	TRBJ1-1	CASSAYTRDTEAFF	TGTGCCAGCTCAGCTTACACCCGGGACACTGAAGCTTTCTTT
-	TRBD1	TRBV7-8	TRBJ1-2	CASSLDEVRGSYGYTF	TGTGCCAGCAGCTTAGATGAGGTCAGGGGGAGCTATGGCTACACCTTC
-	TRBD2	TRBV19	TRBJ2-7	CASIGLALPLEQYF	TGTGCCAGTATAGGACTAGCCCTCCCCCTCGAGCAGTACTTC
-	TRBD2	TRBV19	TRBJ2-2	CASRMILAGGRSTGELFF	TGTGCCAGTAGGATGATACTAGCGGGGGGACGTTCGACCGGGGAGCTGTTTTTT
-	-	TRBV30	TRBJ1-5	CAWSVRGQGSQPQHF	TGTGCCTGGAGTGTACGTGGTCAGGGGTCTCAGCCCCAGCATTTT
once	-	TRBV11-2	TRBJ1-1	CASSLVWQTNTEAFF	TGTGCCAGCAGCTTAGTTTGGCAAACGAACACTGAAGCTTTCTTT
-	-	TRBV4-2	TRBJ1-4	CASSQESRVSSIGKLFF	TGTGCCAGCAGCCAAGAATCCAGGGTTTCGTCCATAGGAAAACTGTTTTTT
-	TRBD1	TRBV5-6	TRBJ1-2	CASSWTGVAGYTF	TGTGCCAGCAGCTGGACAGGGGTTGCTGGCTACACCTTC
-	-	TRBV6-1	TRBJ2-7	CASSVGSHYEQYF	TGTGCCAGCAGTGTGGGCAGCCACTACGAGCAGTACTTC
-	TRBD1	TRBV5-4	TRBJ2-7	CASSQEGQGFYEQYF	TGTGCCAGCAGCCAAGAGGGACAGGGTTTCTACGAGCAGTACTTC
-	TRBD1	TRBV6-1	TRBJ2-1	CASRDRVNEQFF	TGTGCCAGCAGAGACAGGGTCAATGAGCAGTTCTTC
-	-	TRBV15	TRBJ1-2	CATSSEERRGGYTF	TGTGCCACCAGCAGCGAAGAGCGCCGGGGTGGCTACACCTTC
-	-	TRBV7-9	TRBJ1-1	CASSFPSGTPTGNTEAFF	TGTGCCAGCAGCTTTCCCTCGGGAACCCCCACCGGGAACACTGAAGCTTTCTTT
-	-	TRBV6-5	TRBJ1-1	CASRLNTEAFF	TGTGCCAGCAGATTAAACACTGAAGCTTTCTTT
-	-	TRBV4-2	TRBJ2-7	CASSQAPGSYEQYF	TGTGCCAGCAGCCAAGCTCCCGGGTCGTACGAGCAGTACTTC
-	-	TRBV13	TRBJ2-7	CASSFSGQSYEQYF	TGTGCCAGCAGCTTTTCGGGTCAAAGCTACGAGCAGTACTTC
-	-	TRBV6-1	TRBJ2-1	CASSGGGGRRPPQFF	TGTGCCAGCAGTGGAGGGGGGGGGCGCCGACCCCCGCAGTTCTTC
many	TRBD1	TRBV7-2	TRBJ1-1	CASSRTGQMNTEAFF	TGTGCCAGCAGCCGTACGGGACAGATGAACACTGAAGCTTTCTTT
-	TRBD1	TRBV5-1	TRBJ2-5	CASSRGQGETQYF	TGCGCCAGCAGCCGGGGACAGGGGGAGACCCAGTACTTC
-	-	TRBV25-1	TRBJ2-6	CADPLRAGISAGANVLTF	TGTGCCGACCCCCTCCGCGCGGGTATTAGCGCTGGGGCCAACGTCCTGACTTTC
few	-	TRBV7-9	TRBJ1-3	CASSLVTSGNTIYF	TGTGCCAGCAGCTTAGTGACATCTGGAAACACCATATATTTT
once	TRBD2	TRBV30	TRBJ2-2	CAWAGLVGTGELFF	TGTGCCTGGGCGGGACTAGTTGGCACCGGGGAGCTGTTTTTT
-	-	TRBV7-8	TRBJ1-5	CASSLGGVFQPQHF	TGTGCCAGCAGCTTAGGCGGGGTTTTTCAGCCCCAGCATTTT
-	-	TRBV10-3	TRBJ2-2	CAIRLRADTGELFF	TGTGCCATCAGATTGAGGGCGGACACCGGGGAGCTGTTTTTT
-	TRBD1	TRBV7-9	TRBJ2-3	CASSLYGTGGADTQYF	TGTGCCAGCAGCTTATACGGGACAGGGGGAGCAGATACGCAGTATTTT
-	-	TRBV13	TRBJ2-7	CASSPGQISYEQYF	TGTGCCAGCAGCCCCGGACAGATCTCCTACGAGCAGTACTTC
-	-	TRBV6-1	TRBJ1-1	CASGSGGSLNTEAFF	TGTGCGAGCGGTTCGGGGGGCTCGTTGAACACTGAAGCTTTCTTT
-	-	TRBV7-2	TRBJ1-1	CASSLTPTENTEAFF	TGTGCCAGCAGCTTAACCCCAACAGAGAACACTGAAGCTTTCTTT
-	TRBD1	TRBV15	TRBJ1-1	CATSRPSAGGAPIYTEAFF	TGTGCCACCAGCAGACCCTCGGCAGGGGGCGCGCCCATATACACTGAAGCTTTCTTT
few	TRBD2	TRBV11-2	TRBJ2-1	CASSRHSSGSSYNEQFF	TGTGCCAGCAGCCGACATTCTAGCGGGAGCTCCTACAATGAGCAGTTCTTC
-	-	TRBV5-4	TRBJ1-2	CASSPAGVDSYGYTF	TGTGCCAGCAGCCCAGCAGGGGTTGACTCCTATGGCTACACCTTC
-	-	TRBV13	TRBJ1-2	CASSFGGRDGYTF	TGTGCCAGCAGCTTTGGGGGCAGAGATGGCTACACCTTC
-	TRBD1	TRBV15	TRBJ1-4	CATSRDPKRQGQGVKLFF	TGTGCCACCAGCAGAGATCCGAAACGACAGGGCCAGGGGGTAAAACTGTTTTTT
-	-	TRBV4-1	TRBJ2-5	CASSHIGGSQETQYF	TGCGCCAGCAGCCATATAGGCGGGTCACAAGAGACCCAGTACTTC
once	TRBD1	TRBV9	TRBJ1-6	CASSGDGDRAYSPLHF	TGTGCCAGCAGCGGGGATGGGGACAGGGCTTATTCACCCCTCCACTTT
-	-	TRBV28	TRBJ1-6	CASSPQGDNSPLHF	TGTGCCAGCAGTCCTCAGGGCGATAATTCACCCCTCCACTTT
-	-	TRBV30	TRBJ1-5	CAWSISSVEQPQHF	TGTGCCTGGAGTATTAGCAGTGTTGAACAGCCCCAGCATTTT
-	TRBD1	TRBV7-8	TRBJ1-5	CASSLEGTGYSNQPQHF	TGTGCCAGCAGCTTAGAGGGGACAGGGTATAGCAATCAGCCCCAGCATTTT
once	-	TRBV10-3	TRBJ2-7	CAIRTTSYEQYF	TGTGCCATCAGGACAACATCCTACGAGCAGTACTTC
-	TRBD1	TRBV4-1	TRBJ1-1	CASSPGQGLLMNTEAFF	TGCGCCAGCAGCCCCGGACAGGGCCTTCTTATGAACACTGAAGCTTTCTTT
-	-	TRBV5-6	TRBJ2-3	CASSSNPADTQYF	TGTGCCAGCAGCTCCAACCCAGCGGATACGCAGTATTTT
-	-	TRBV7-8	TRBJ1-2	CASSSGRGLGYGYTF	TGTGCCAGCAGCTCAGGCAGAGGGTTGGGCTATGGCTACACCTTC
-	TRBD1	TRBV5-1	TRBJ1-3	CASSSGTGVGNTIYF	TGCGCCAGCAGCTCGGGGACAGGGGTTGGAAACACCATATATTTT
-	TRBD1	TRBV7-9	TRBJ2-5	CASSQEIHLRGLGETQYF	TGTGCCAGCAGCCAGGAAATTCATCTCAGGGGGCTGGGAGAGACCCAGTACTTC
-	-	TRBV11-2	TRBJ2-6	CASSSSGQSSGANVLTF	TGTGCCAGCAGTTCGTCGGGACAAAGCTCTGGGGCCAACGTCCTGACTTTC
few	-	TRBV29-1	TRBJ2-5	CSVVLGGAQTQYF	TGCAGCGTTGTATTAGGGGGAGCCCAGACCCAGTACTTC
-	-	TRBV6-1	TRBJ1-1	CASFKYRSKVTEAFF	TGTGCCAGCTTTAAATACAGGTCTAAGGTCACTGAAGCTTTCTTT
-	TRBD1	TRBV6-4	TRBJ2-1	CASSVGTGTTISYNEQFF	TGTGCCAGCAGTGTTGGGACAGGTACAACTATCTCCTACAATGAGCAGTTCTTC
once	TRBD2	TRBV5-6	TRBJ2-1	CASGRGLGTNEQFF	TGTGCCAGCGGACGGGGACTAGGAACAAATGAGCAGTTCTTC
few	-	TRBV5-8	TRBJ1-1	CASSIGPNTEAFF	TGTGCCAGCAGCATTGGCCCGAACACTGAAGCTTTCTTT
-	-	TRBV5-4	TRBJ1-3	CASSLEGARGNTIYF	TGTGCCAGCAGCTTGGAAGGGGCGCGAGGTAACACCATATATTTT